This record covers a single T cell receptor beta chain. CDR3 length: 12 residues. CDR1 MNHEY and CDR2 SVGAGI come from the germline V gene. V trimming: 6 bases; J trimming: 12 bases; junction bases outside the gene matches: 7. This entry comes from a study of blood T cell repertoires in COVID-19. Study information: From the United States, Italy and Spain came samples of acute and convalescent COVID-19. Sources were T cells, B-cell-depleted T cells, or PBMCs; the material itself was cDNA or gDNA.

While infection was still active, Seattle patients were enrolled and then followed longitudinally. How the authors handled the data: Nucleated cell number was recorded as an estimate derived from reference gene primer amplification. The method was immunoSEQ multiplex PCR; TCRdb's version includes in-frame clones alone and lacks a portion of them. The V and J calls and clone size were taken over from that table, and D and trimming were inferred from the DNA. Of just over 250,000 clones listed, 75% to 95% are singletons. This sequence originates from a person aged 18 to 35 with COVID-19, enrolled during active disease. The J gene is TRBJ1-5, the V gene TRBV6-5; 8 bases line up with TRBD1. Sequenced input: peripheral blood. In DNA, the CDR3 is TGTGCCAGCAGCCAAAGGACAGGGCTCCAGCATTTT. This translates into CASSQRTGLQHF.